A single sample gave rise to the 32 T cell receptor beta chains below, sequenced in a study of T cells in Graves' hyperthyroidism and ophthalmopathy. Template material for amplifying TCR beta CDR3 regions consisted of RNA transcripts. With the HTBI primer set, the TCR CDR3 went through a first round of RT-PCR. MiXCR was run by TCRdb on the multiplex PCR reads, yielding one entry per CDR3 protein. The sample holds 600,000 to 700,000 distinct CDR3 sequences, 40% to 55% seen once. What was sequenced was peripheral blood or thyroid tissue (not recorded which). These receptors came from an adult man with Graves' disease, either hyperthyroidism or ophthalmopathy (not recorded which).

Note on this clonotype: At one end, the junction sequence differs from germline, possibly due to a read error. The chain carries TRBV24-1 and TRBJ1-1; 7 nucleotides agree with TRBD1. The CDR3 sequence is 19 residues long. Germline-derived CDR1 and CDR2 are KGHDR and SFDVKD. The CDR3 coding sequence is TGTGCCACCAGTCCCGAGGGGGTTGGGGACAGAAAAAGATACACTGGAGCTTTCTTT. The encoded protein is CATSPEGVGDRKRYTGAFF.

A word on this clonotype: This may come from a read error, since a much larger clone is one base off. The chain is built from TRBV10-3 and TRBJ2-7; no reliable D call. Germline V lookup: CDR1 ENHRY, CDR2 SYGVKD. This CDR3 contains 14 residues. The V end was cut by 2 bases, the J end by 6 bases, with 14 bases between. The CDR3: CAISERASSGEQYF. In DNA, the CDR3 is TGTGCCATCAGTGAGAGGGCTTCCTCCGGCGAGCAGTACTTC.

The rearrangement links TRBV2 to TRBJ1-1, with unresolved D. The CDR3 totals 14 residues. V was pared by 8 bases and J by 6 bases, with 19 bases between. Germline values: CDR1 SNHLY, CDR2 FYNNEI. CDR3 loop: CASAQLPSYAEAFF. In DNA, the CDR3 is TGTGCCAGCGCTCAGTTACCCTCCTATGCTGAAGCTTTCTTT.

V and J are TRBV2 and TRBJ1-1, with D maybe TRBD1 (6 bases). The CDR3 consists of 14 residues. The V and J ends lost 8 bases and 0 bases respectively, with 13 bases between them. Germline-derived CDR1 and CDR2 are SNHLY and FYNNEI. The CDR3 reads CASATGTLNTEAFF. CDR3 nucleotide sequence: TGTGCCAGCGCCACCGGGACACTGAACACTGAAGCTTTCTTT.

This clonotype has at least ten counts. The chain combines TRBV19 with TRBJ2-5; no definite D call. V was pared by 6 bases and J by 7 bases, with 21 bases between. This CDR3 is 15 amino acids long. Germline V gene sequence: CDR1 LNHDA, CDR2 SQIVND (reference sequence). CDR3 residues: CASSPSGRGLGTQYF. CDR3 nucleotides: TGTGCCAGTAGCCCCTCCGGACGCGGATTAGGGACCCAGTACTTC.

Of note for this clonotype: At one end the junction does not follow the germline gene, possibly because of a read error. The chain links TRBV11-3 to TRBJ1-1; D ambiguous. Germline CDR1 SGHNT, CDR2 YENEEA. This CDR3 spans 11 amino acids. The CDR3 sequence is CAWSVPYRTLF. The CDR3 region has the DNA TGTGCCTGGAGTGTACCTTACCGGACGTTATTT.

This clonotype was seen ten or more times. The gene calls are TRBV29-1 and TRBJ1-2; 8 bases align to TRBD1. Germline CDR1 SQVTM, CDR2 ANQGSEA. The V gene end was trimmed by 6 bases and the J gene end by 4 bases; junction bases not matched to a gene: 7. This CDR3 comprises 13 residues. CDR3 loop: CSVGQGASYGYTF. CDR3 coding DNA: TGCAGCGTAGGACAGGGAGCCTCCTATGGCTACACCTTC.

There are a few counts of this clonotype. This chain joins TRBV6-5 and TRBJ1-5; D possibly corresponds to TRBD1 (5 bases). The CDR3 is 15 amino acids. V was cut by 5 bases and J by 10 bases, with 21 bases left in between. The V gene's germline CDR1 is MNHEY and CDR2 SVGAGI. CDR3 in DNA: TGTGCCAGCAGTGATGTTCTGGGTAGGGGCCAACCCCAGCATTTT. Its translation is CASSDVLGRGQPQHF.

This clonotype showed up many times. V and J are TRBV7-9 and TRBJ1-2, with D perhaps matching TRBD1 (6 bases). The germline V and J ends were trimmed by 11 bases and 2 bases, with 18 bases remaining between them. Germline CDR1 and CDR2: SEHNR and FQNEAQ (reference sequence). This CDR3 region has 14 residues. CDR3 DNA: TGTGCCGGGACACGCGCCTCCTTCAACTATGGCTACACCTTC. It encodes CAGTRASFNYGYTF.

The chain recombines TRBV6-1 with TRBJ1-5; TRBD1 might be the D (5 bases). The CDR3 runs to 14 residues. Trimming left V 5 bases short and J 5 bases short, with 13 bases between. Germline V gives CDR1 MNHNS, CDR2 SASEGT. The CDR3 region has the DNA TGTGCCAGCAGTTTGCAGGGCCAACATCAGCCCCAGCATTTT. Translation gives CASSLQGQHQPQHF.

This clonotype appeared many times. J is TRBJ1-3 and V is TRBV14; 9 nucleotides agree with TRBD1. The V gene end was trimmed by 6 bases and the J gene end by 3 bases; junction bases not matched to a gene: 3. The length of the CDR3 is 14 residues. The germline gives CDR1 SGHDN, CDR2 FVKESK. CDR3: CASRDRGVGNTIYF. The DNA of the CDR3 is TGTGCCAGCAGGGACAGGGGAGTTGGAAACACCATATATTTT.

This rearrangement joins TRBV2 to TRBJ2-7; 10 positions match TRBD1. Trimming took 5 bases from V and 5 from J; bases not matched to a gene: 9. The CDR3 is 15 residues long. The germline V gene encodes CDR1 SNHLY and CDR2 FYNNEI. The CDR3 sequence: CASSLRWDRGHEQYF. The CDR3 DNA sequence: TGTGCCAGCAGTTTACGGTGGGACAGGGGCCACGAGCAGTACTTC.

Comments on this clonotype: The junction departs from the called germline gene at one end, perhaps through a read error. The chain employs TRBV13 and TRBJ1-6; D remains unclear. There are 16 residues in the CDR3. Germline V CDR1 and CDR2: PRHDT, FYEKMQ (reference sequence). The CDR3 loop reads CASSLDLFQDNSPLHF. Written as DNA, the CDR3 is TGCGCCAGCAGCTTGGATCTTTTTCAGGATAATTCACCCCTCCACTTT.

This clonotype has a count of ten or more. J is TRBJ1-6 and V is TRBV10-3, with D unresolved. This CDR3 is 15 amino acids long. The V gene lost 4 bases and the J gene lost 10 bases, with 17 bases spanning the gap. Germline V gives CDR1 ENHRY, CDR2 SYGVKD. This CDR3 reads CAISARAGKESPLHF. For the CDR3, the DNA is TGTGCCATCAGTGCCCGGGCCGGAAAAGAATCACCCCTCCACTTT.

This clonotype came up many times. The chain combines TRBV7-2 with TRBJ2-2; 8 nucleotides match TRBD1. There are 14 residues in the CDR3. Germline CDR1 SGHTA, CDR2 FQGNSA. Trimming cost V 3 bases and J 5 bases; bases outside gene matches: 2. The DNA of the CDR3 is TGTGCCAGCAGCTTCACAGGGGGAACCGGGGAGCTGTTTTTT. Translating it yields CASSFTGGTGELFF.

The chain couples TRBV7-8 to TRBJ1-6; D perhaps matches TRBD1 (6 bases). Germline V gene data show CDR1 as SGHVS and CDR2 as FQNEAQ. Trimming stripped 6 bases from V and 14 bases from J, with 29 bases between. The CDR3 sequence is 17 residues long. CDR3 sequence: CASSRTSGGQGLISLHF. DNA for the CDR3: TGTGCCAGCAGTAGGACTAGCGGGGGCCAGGGACTTATTTCCCTCCACTTT.

J is TRBJ1-6 and V is TRBV5-1, with D perhaps TRBD1 (5 bases). CDR1 and CDR2 (germline): SGHRS, YFSETQ. Trimming shortened V by 4 bases and J by 6 bases, and 17 bases separated the two germline ends. The CDR3 extends over 16 amino acids. CDR3 DNA: TGCGCCAGCAGCCCGGGGCGTGGCGGCGGTAATTCACCCCTCCACTTT. Translating it yields CASSPGRGGGNSPLHF.

About this clonotype itself: Just one base apart from a much larger clone, this may be a read error. Since no conserved phenylalanine or tryptophan closes the CDR3, a read error is the likely cause. This rearrangement joins TRBV10-3 to TRBJ1-1; D perhaps matches TRBD1 (6 bases). The V gene's germline CDR1 is ENHRY and CDR2 SYGVKD. CDR3 length: 13 residues. V lost 5 bases and J lost 2, with 9 bases in between. The CDR3 coding sequence is TGTGCCATCAGTCGACAGGAAAACACTGAAGCTTTCTCT. This gives the protein CAISRQENTEAFS.

The CDR3 DNA follows: TGTGCCAGTAGTATACATGAGGGTCGCCCCCCACTTAATGGCTACACCTTC. Translated: CASSIHEGRPPLNGYTF. The rearrangement uses TRBV19 and TRBJ1-2; D is uncertain. Germline assignment: CDR1 LNHDA and CDR2 SQIVND (reference sequence). Trimming cost V 2 bases and J 6 bases, with 22 bases left between them. The CDR3 runs 17 residues.

Of note for this clonotype: This may be a read error: a much more frequent sequence differs by one nucleotide. The chain uses TRBV12-3 or TRBV12-4 and TRBJ2-5; TRBD1 or TRBD2 may be the D gene (5 bases each). The CDR3 runs 14 residues. Trimming took off 6 bases at V and 1 base at J, with 12 bases between the two ends. CDR3 sequence: CASSTSGTQETQYF. Written as DNA, the CDR3 is TGTGCCAGCAGCACTTCAGGGACCCAAGAGACCCAGTACTTC.

This clonotype was found many times. The rearrangement joins TRBV7-2 to TRBJ2-5; 7 bases map to TRBD1. Germline V gene lookup returns CDR1 SGHTA and CDR2 FQGNSA. The CDR3 extends over 15 amino acids. V lost 5 bases and J lost 5; bases outside the gene matches: 11. The CDR3 DNA follows: TGTGCCAGCAGCCCCCGGACAGGCTTCGAGGAGACCCAGTACTTC. Protein product: CASSPRTGFEETQYF.

Turning to this clonotype: Compared with germline, one end of the junction differs, possibly owing to a read error. V is TRBV7-9 and J is TRBJ1-3, with no clear D. This CDR3 is 11 amino acids long. Germline V lookup: CDR1 SEHNR, CDR2 FQNEAQ (reference sequence). Written as DNA, the CDR3 is TGTGCCAGCAGCCATGGTAACACCACATATTTT. Encoded protein: CASSHGNTTYF.

This clonotype was counted only a few times. The chain uses TRBV24-1 and TRBJ2-5; TRBD1 matches at 10 bases. The CDR3 totals 16 residues. V was pared by 4 bases and J by 2 bases, with 6 bases of the junction left unmatched. Germline CDR1 is KGHDR and CDR2 is SFDVKD. CDR3 bases: TGTGCCACCAGTGACGCGACAGGGGGCTGGCAAGAGACCCAGTACTTC. Translated: CATSDATGGWQETQYF.

This chain connects TRBV12-3 or TRBV12-4 to TRBJ1-1, with TRBD1 matching 8 bases. The CDR3 loop spans 14 amino acids. V shed 6 bases, J shed 5 bases, and the junction held 8 bases outside the gene matches. CDR3 region: CASSLDRDQTEAFF. The CDR3 DNA sequence: TGTGCCAGCAGCTTGGACAGGGACCAGACTGAAGCTTTCTTT.

This clonotype showed up just a few times. The V gene is TRBV20-1, the J gene TRBJ1-2; D unclear. The CDR3 has 13 amino acids. The V gene's germline CDR1 is DFQATT and CDR2 SNEGSKA (reference sequence). V lost 0 bases to trimming and J lost 5 bases, with 10 bases between them. In DNA, the CDR3 is TGCAGTGCTAGAGATTTGGGGTTATATGGCTACACCTTC. Its translation is CSARDLGLYGYTF.

The chain has TRBV10-3 and TRBJ1-6; TRBD1 might be the D (5 bases). This CDR3 has 16 residues. V lost 5 bases, J lost 7 bases, and 18 bases lay in between. In germline, CDR1 is ENHRY, CDR2 SYGVKD. The CDR3 sequence: CAISFIYGTENSPLHF. CDR3 DNA: TGTGCCATCAGTTTCATCTACGGGACGGAGAATTCACCCCTCCACTTT.

This clonotype showed up just a few times. This chain uses TRBV19 with TRBJ2-7; D gene ambiguous. The germline V gene encodes CDR1 LNHDA and CDR2 SQIVND (reference sequence). V was pared by 3 bases and J by 1 base, with 16 bases between. This CDR3 is built from 16 residues. CDR3 sequence: CASSMTLWGNSYEQYF. The CDR3 DNA is TGTGCCAGTAGTATGACTCTTTGGGGAAATTCCTACGAGCAGTACTTC.

This clonotype was detected many times. This sequence joins TRBV7-2 and TRBJ2-7; TRBD2 matches 9 bases. Looked up from germline, CDR1 is SGHTA and CDR2 is FQGNSA. The CDR3 is 15 amino acids. The junction had 9 bases not matched to a gene; V was cut back by 2 bases and J by 7 bases. CDR3 DNA sequence: TGTGCCAGCAGCTTAAACCCTCTAGCGGGAAGAGAGCAGTACTTC. This gives the protein CASSLNPLAGREQYF.

A single count supports this clonotype. The chain joins TRBV2 to TRBJ1-1; D possibly corresponds to TRBD1 (5 bases). Trimming removed 7 bases at V and 7 bases at J, with 16 bases between. This CDR3 has 13 amino acids. The germline gives CDR1 SNHLY, CDR2 FYNNEI. The CDR3: CASTFRGNLEAFF. Here the CDR3 DNA reads TGTGCCAGCACCTTCCGGGGGAACCTTGAAGCTTTCTTT.

V is TRBV7-2 and J is TRBJ1-6; D is uncertain. Looked up from germline, CDR1 is SGHTA and CDR2 is FQGNSA. CDR3 length: 16 amino acids. V lost 0 bases and J lost 6, with 12 bases in between. The CDR3 DNA reads as TGTGCCAGCAGCTTAGCGGGAGGGCAACCTAATTCACCCCTCCACTTT. Protein sequence: CASSLAGGQPNSPLHF.

This clonotype has a handful of counts. Sequence at one end of the junction differs from germline and may be a read error. CDR3 residues: CASSDLTSGRASEQYF. DNA of the CDR3: TGTGCCAGCAGTGACCTAACTAGCGGGAGGGCCTCCGAGCAGTACTTC. This chain connects TRBV10-3 to TRBJ2-7; 13 nucleotides agree with TRBD2. Germline lookup yields CDR1 ENHRY and CDR2 SYGVKD. This CDR3 contains 16 residues.

V and J are TRBV14 and TRBJ1-3; unclear D gene. Germline values: CDR1 SGHDN, CDR2 FVKESK. V lost 1 base, J lost 3 bases, and 10 bases lay in between. This CDR3 is built from 15 residues. The CDR3 region is CASSQAFFFGNTIYF. DNA for the CDR3: TGTGCCAGCAGCCAAGCCTTCTTCTTTGGAAACACCATATATTTT.